This T cell receptor (beta chain) originates from a study of identifying expanded T cells in peripheral blood. Study-level points and caveats: Differentially abundant clones: about 1.2 between replicates, about 15 at about 13 days, around 20 at four.

Trimming left V 0 bases short and J 5 bases short, with 10 bases between. The CDR3 has 14 residues. Germline CDR1 reads LNHNV; CDR2 reads YYDKDF (reference sequence). The data were produced by immunoSEQ multiplex PCR, yet TCRdb's version contains in-frame clones alone and is incomplete. The profile shows approximately 130,000 clones, over 65% of them singletons. As regards this clone: Its antigen remains unknown.

Sequencing was performed on blood. The receptor's source is a person between 18 and 69 years old in good health. The chain recombines TRBV15 with TRBJ1-1; D might be TRBD1 (5 bases). The CDR3 nucleotides read TGTGCCACCAGCAGAGATCATTGGGGGACTGAAGCTTTCTTT. Protein: CATSRDHWGTEAFF. Drawing the rest from reference TRBV15 and TRBJ1-1, the complete variable domain is DAMVIQNPRYQVTQFGKPVTLSCSQTLNHNVMYWYQQKSSQAPKLLFHYYDKDFNNEADTPDNFQSRRPNTSFCFLDIRSPGLGDTAMYLCATSRDHWGTEAFFGQGTRLTVV.